This entry features one T cell receptor (beta chain) sequence. Its antigen remains unidentified. This sample was taken from a study of a mutant IDH1 vaccine in newly diagnosed glioma. For the study at large: Vaccines began 4-6 weeks after radiotherapy alone, or with temozolomide cycles. The treated group averaged 40.4 years old and was 62.5% male, around 38% female.

V was clipped by 5 bases and J by 2 bases, with 11 bases between them. The CDR3 is made up of 14 amino acids. Germline V CDR1 and CDR2: LNHDA, SQIVND (reference sequence). Using immunoSEQ multiplex PCR, the repertoire was profiled, and TCRdb retains in-frame clones only, with some absent. The repertoire holds 45,000 to 55,000 clones, with about 77% as singletons. The time point was: week 5, during vaccination. Vaccination used 300 ug of mutant IDH1 20-mer peptide per dose, with topical imiquimod. The V call is TRBV19, the J call TRBJ2-3; D uncertain. The receptor comes from a woman in her thirties or forties with glioma. This material consisted of PBMCs, taken from a glioma patient whose treatment included an IDH1 peptide vaccine. This CDR3 is CASSWGSITDTQYF. The CDR3 nucleotides read TGTGCCAGTAGTTGGGGATCAATCACAGATACGCAGTATTTT.